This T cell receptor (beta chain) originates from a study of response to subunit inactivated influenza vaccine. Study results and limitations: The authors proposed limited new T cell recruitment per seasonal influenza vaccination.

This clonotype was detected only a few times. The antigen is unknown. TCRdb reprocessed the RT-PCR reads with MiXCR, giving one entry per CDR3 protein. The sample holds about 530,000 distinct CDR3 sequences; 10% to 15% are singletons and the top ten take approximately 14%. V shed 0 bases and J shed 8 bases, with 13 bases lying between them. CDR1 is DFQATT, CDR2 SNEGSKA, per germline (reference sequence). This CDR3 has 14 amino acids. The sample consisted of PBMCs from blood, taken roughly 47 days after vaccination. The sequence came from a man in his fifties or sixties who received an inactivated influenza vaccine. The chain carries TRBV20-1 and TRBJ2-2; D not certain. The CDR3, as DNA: TGCAGTGCTAGAGATCCAATTGGGTTGGGGGAGCTGTTTTTT. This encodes CSARDPIGLGELFF.